This TCR beta chain was identified during a study of OX40 agonist ivuxolimab in advanced cancers. The assay was immunoSEQ multiplex PCR, and TCRdb's table has in-frame clones only and misses some. The table includes 60,000 to 100,000 clones, approximately 93% detected once. This clone was observed once. Unmatched junction bases numbered 9, after V lost 5 bases and J lost 5 bases. Germline assignment: CDR1 SGHVS and CDR2 FNYEAQ. The CDR3 has 15 residues. This clonotype originated in an adult with an advanced solid tumor such as melanoma, head and neck, liver or kidney cancer. This specimen was CD4+ or CD8+ T cells sorted from blood, taken in a trial of the OX40 agonist ivuxolimab. The chain uses TRBV7-6 and TRBJ2-7; 10 bases are shared with TRBD2. In DNA form, the CDR3 reads TGTGCCAGCAGCCCTAGCGGGAGCCGGCTTGACGAGCAGTACTTC. Residues: CASSPSGSRLDEQYF.